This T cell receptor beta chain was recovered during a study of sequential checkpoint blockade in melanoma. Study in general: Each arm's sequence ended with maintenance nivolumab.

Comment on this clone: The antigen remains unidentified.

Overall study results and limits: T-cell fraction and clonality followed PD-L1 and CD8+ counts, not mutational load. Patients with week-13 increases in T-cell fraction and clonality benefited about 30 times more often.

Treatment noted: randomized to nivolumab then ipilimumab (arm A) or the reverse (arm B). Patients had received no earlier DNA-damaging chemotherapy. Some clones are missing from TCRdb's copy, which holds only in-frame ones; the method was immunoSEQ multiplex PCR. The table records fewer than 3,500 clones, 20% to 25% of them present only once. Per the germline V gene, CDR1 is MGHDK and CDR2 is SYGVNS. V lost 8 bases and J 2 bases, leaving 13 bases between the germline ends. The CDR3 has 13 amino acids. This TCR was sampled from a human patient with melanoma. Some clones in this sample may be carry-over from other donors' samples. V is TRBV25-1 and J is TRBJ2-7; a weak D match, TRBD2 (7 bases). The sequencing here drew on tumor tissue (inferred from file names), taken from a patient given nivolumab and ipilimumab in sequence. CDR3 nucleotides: TGTGCCAGCGGGAGGGGACACCCCTACGAGCAGTACTTC. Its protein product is CASGRGHPYEQYF.